The 27 T cell receptor beta chains listed next were all sequenced from one sample in a study of identical twins. One entry per CDR3 protein results from TCRdb running MiXCR on the 5' RACE reads. The sample records 200,000 to 250,000 distinct CDR3 sequences, 7.5% being singletons. Another study also made use of these data, one on yellow fever vaccine responses in identical twins.

What was sequenced was CD8+ T cells sorted from blood. The receptors come from a woman aged 18-29 years in good health.

This clonotype was observed a handful of times. This chain connects TRBV2 to TRBJ2-1; D may match TRBD1 or TRBD2 (5 bases each). V was clipped by 4 bases and J by 5 bases, with 21 bases between them. CDR3 length: 17 residues. Germline CDR1 and CDR2: SNHLY and FYNNEI. The CDR3 DNA reads as TGTGCCAGCAGTGTGTCTGGTGGGGGAGTGATCAACAATGAGCAGTTCTTC. Protein product: CASSVSGGGVINNEQFF. Based on the CDR3 plus reference TRBV2 and TRBJ2-1, the full variable domain is EPEVTQTPSHQVTQMGQEVILRCVPISNHLYFYWYRQILGQKVEFLVSFYNNEISEKSEIFDDQFSVERPDGSNFTLKIRSTKLEDSAMYFCASSVSGGGVINNEQFFGPGTRLTVL.

This clonotype has ten or more counts. The rearrangement uses TRBV29-1 and TRBJ2-3; the D is unclear. Germline V CDR1 and CDR2: SQVTM, ANQGSEA. This CDR3 spans 11 amino acids. V shed 5 bases and J shed 5 bases, with 8 bases lying between them. The CDR3: CSVHSGDTQYF. The CDR3 bases are TGCAGCGTTCATTCGGGAGATACGCAGTATTTT.

The table lists this clonotype with many counts. V and J are TRBV11-1 and TRBJ1-6, with D possibly being TRBD1 (5 bases). This CDR3 spans 18 amino acids. Germline lookup yields CDR1 SGHAT and CDR2 FQDESV (reference sequence). V was trimmed by 6 bases and J by 14 bases, leaving 32 bases between them. CDR3 DNA: TGTGCCAGCAGTCCCCTACTTATACCGGAGGACGTAGACAGTTCCCTCCACTTT. Amino acid sequence: CASSPLLIPEDVDSSLHF.

This clonotype appeared a few times. The chain links TRBV3-1 to TRBJ2-2, with a tentative D call TRBD1 (5 bases). The germline V and J ends were trimmed by 3 bases and 6 bases, with 14 bases remaining between them. Germline V gene lookup returns CDR1 LGHDT and CDR2 YNNKEL (reference sequence). The CDR3 has 15 amino acids. The CDR3: CASSQNHRSSGELFF. The DNA for the CDR3 is TGTGCCAGCAGCCAGAATCACAGGAGCTCCGGGGAGCTGTTTTTT.

This clonotype appeared many times. The chain is built from TRBV12-3 or TRBV12-4 and TRBJ2-1; 8 bases match TRBD1. This CDR3 is 15 amino acids long. J lost 0 bases, V lost 8 bases, and 6 bases had no gene match. Here the CDR3 reads CASSDRAISYNEQFF. The CDR3 nucleotides read TGTGCCAGCTCGGACAGGGCTATCTCCTACAATGAGCAGTTCTTC.

This clonotype has at least ten counts. The genes are TRBV2 and TRBJ2-1; 7 positions match TRBD1. Germline V lookup: CDR1 SNHLY, CDR2 FYNNEI. This CDR3 is built from 16 residues. J was trimmed by 0 bases and V by 3 bases; bases with no gene match: 5. The CDR3 DNA reads as TGTGCCAGCAGTGAGAGGACAGGTAGCTCCTACAATGAGCAGTTCTTC. Translation: CASSERTGSSYNEQFF.

Only a few counts were recorded for this clonotype. The chain carries TRBV29-1 and TRBJ2-1; 7 bases are a match to TRBD1. Germline CDR1 and CDR2: SQVTM and ANQGSEA. The J segment lost 4 bases and the V segment lost 4 bases, leaving 4 bases of the junction unmatched. The CDR3 length is 13 residues. The CDR3 DNA sequence: TGCAGCGTTGGTGGGGGACAGTACAATGAGCAGTTCTTC. It yields the protein CSVGGGQYNEQFF.

This clonotype was picked up a small number of times. In DNA form, the CDR3 reads TGTGCCAGCAGCTTAGGAGTACTAGCGGGGGGGCCCGGTGGCTCTGGGGCCAACGTCCTGACTTTC. It is translated as CASSLGVLAGGPGGSGANVLTF. The chain combines TRBV11-3 with TRBJ2-6, with 13 bases that match TRBD2. Trimming cost V 1 base and J 0 bases; bases outside gene matches: 12. From germline, CDR1 is SGHNT and CDR2 YENEEA. The CDR3 is made up of 22 amino acids.

A few counts support this clonotype. The chain combines TRBV7-2 with TRBJ2-7; D remains unclear. Between the trimmed V and J ends, which lost 3 bases and 2 bases, there was a span of 8 bases. From germline, CDR1 is SGHTA and CDR2 FQGNSA. The CDR3 is 13 amino acids. CDR3 amino acids: CASSFGFTYEQYV. The DNA of the CDR3 is TGTGCCAGCAGCTTTGGGTTTACCTACGAGCAGTACGTC.

This clonotype was picked up many times. The genes are TRBV12-5 and TRBJ2-2; 7 positions agree with TRBD1. Looked up from germline, CDR1 is LGHNT and CDR2 is FRNRAP. This CDR3 spans 17 amino acids. V lost 2 bases, J lost 6 bases, and 12 bases stayed unmatched. In DNA form, the CDR3 reads TGTGCTAGTGGTTTGTGGATCCCGGGACAGCATCCCGGGGAGCTGTTTTTT. This sequence encodes CASGLWIPGQHPGELFF.

This clonotype was seen a few times. The chain has TRBV6-2 or TRBV6-3 and TRBJ1-1; 8 bases align to TRBD1. Trimming took 5 bases from V and 3 from J; bases not matched to a gene: 5. Germline V CDR1 and CDR2: MNHEY, SVGEGT. The CDR3 spans 14 residues. Here the CDR3 DNA reads TGTGCCAGCAGTACGGACAGGGCGGACACTGAAGCTTTCTTT. It yields the protein CASSTDRADTEAFF.

This clonotype occurred many times. The V gene is TRBV12-3 or TRBV12-4, the J gene TRBJ2-3; a weak D match, TRBD2 (6 bases). V was shortened by 7 bases and J by 7 bases, with 27 bases between the two germline ends. CDR3 length equals 17 residues. The CDR3 sequence is CASNLREEDYRANTQYF. The CDR3 DNA reads TGTGCCAGCAACCTTAGGGAGGAGGACTATAGGGCGAATACGCAGTATTTT.

This CDR3 is CASGPGDFAQYF. The CDR3 DNA sequence: TGTGCCAGCGGCCCCGGGGATTTCGCCCAGTACTTC. The chain joins TRBV5-5 to TRBJ2-5; possibly TRBD2 for D (5 bases). The germline V and J ends were trimmed by 7 bases and 9 bases, with 16 bases remaining between them. Germline V gene lookup returns CDR1 SGHKS and CDR2 YYEKEE (reference sequence). The CDR3 totals 12 residues.

Only a few counts were recorded for this clonotype. This rearrangement joins TRBV19 to TRBJ1-1; D uncertain. CDR1 and CDR2 from the germline V gene are LNHDA and SQIVND (reference sequence). Trimming took off 2 bases at V and 6 bases at J, with 7 bases between the two ends. The CDR3 totals 12 residues. DNA for the CDR3: TGTGCCAGTAGTATACCCGGCCCTGAAGCTTTCTTT. It is translated as CASSIPGPEAFF.

This clonotype showed up many times. This chain links TRBV28 with TRBJ2-2; no definite D call. This CDR3 has 12 residues. Germline lookup yields CDR1 MDHEN and CDR2 SYDVKM. V was cut by 4 bases and J by 3 bases, with 3 bases left in between. The CDR3 is CASSSDTGELFF. The CDR3 DNA follows: TGTGCCAGCAGTTCCGACACCGGGGAGCTGTTTTTT.

This clonotype has ten or more counts. This chain links TRBV28 with TRBJ1-6; D remains unclear. The CDR3 sequence is 15 residues long. Germline loops: CDR1 MDHEN, CDR2 SYDVKM. Trimming shortened V by 2 bases and J by 2 bases, and 7 bases separated the two germline ends. CDR3 coding DNA: TGTGCCAGCAGTTTACTAGGGACCTATAATTCACCCCTCCACTTT. This encodes CASSLLGTYNSPLHF.

The rearrangement joins TRBV4-1 to TRBJ2-2; 8 nucleotides align to TRBD2. V shed 1 base, J shed 6 bases, and the junction held 4 bases outside the gene matches. There are 15 residues in the CDR3. Germline values: CDR1 MGHRA, CDR2 YSYEKL. The CDR3 DNA follows: TGCGCCAGCAGCCAAGCCGGGGGGGCGGCCGGGGAGCTGTTTTTT. Amino acids: CASSQAGGAAGELFF.

This clonotype was observed many times. The chain employs TRBV15 and TRBJ2-7; 12 positions match TRBD2. The J segment lost 6 bases and the V segment lost 1 base, leaving 7 bases of the junction unmatched. This CDR3 region has 16 residues. Germline CDR1 and CDR2: LNHNV and YYDKDF (reference sequence). CDR3 nucleotides: TGTGCCACCAGCAGAGCGCCTAGCGGGAGGGACTCCGAGCAGTACTTC. Protein sequence: CATSRAPSGRDSEQYF.

The chain employs TRBV18 and TRBJ2-7; D uncertain. Trimming took off 5 bases at V and 3 bases at J, with 11 bases between the two ends. The V gene's germline CDR1 is KGHSH and CDR2 LQKENI. The CDR3 runs to 13 residues. CDR3 protein: CASSDLSLYEQYF. CDR3 DNA: TGTGCCAGCTCAGATCTCAGCCTCTACGAGCAGTACTTC.

This clonotype was seen only once. Being one base from a much bigger clone, this may be a read error. The rearrangement uses TRBV6-1 and TRBJ2-1; D is possibly TRBD2 (6 bases). The CDR3 is 14 residues long. Germline V gene lookup returns CDR1 MNHNS and CDR2 SASEGT. The DNA of the CDR3 is TGTGCCAGCAGTGAAGGACTAGAATGGAATGAGCAGGTCTTC. Translating it yields CASSEGLEWNEQVF.

This clonotype occurred a few times. This rearrangement joins TRBV7-6 to TRBJ2-5; 9 bases line up with TRBD1. Trimming took 5 bases from V and 3 from J; bases not matched to a gene: 7. Germline assignment: CDR1 SGHVS and CDR2 FNYEAQ. The CDR3 totals 15 residues. The CDR3 coding sequence is TGTGCCAGCAGCCCCGACAGGGGGATCAAAGAGACCCAGTACTTC. Encoded protein: CASSPDRGIKETQYF.

This clonotype has a handful of counts. The J gene is TRBJ2-7, the V gene TRBV28; 7 bases line up with TRBD2. The CDR3 is 15 residues long. V dropped 6 bases and J dropped 0; count of bases not matched to a gene: 8. Germline V gene sequence: CDR1 MDHEN, CDR2 SYDVKM. The CDR3 here is CASRPLAASSYEQYV. DNA for the CDR3: TGTGCCAGCAGACCCCTAGCGGCAAGCTCCTACGAGCAGTACGTC.

The J gene is TRBJ1-4, the V gene TRBV11-2, with TRBD1 identical over 7 bases. The germline CDR1 and CDR2 sequences are SGHAT and FQNNGV. This CDR3 has 19 amino acids. V was clipped by 5 bases and J by 1 base; unmatched bases: 16. The CDR3 coding sequence is TGTGCCAGCAGCACCCCTACAGGGGAAAGGGGGGAAACTAATGAAAAACTGTTTTTT. Translating gives CASSTPTGERGETNEKLFF.

The chain is built from TRBV27 and TRBJ1-5; 7 nucleotides line up with TRBD1. This CDR3 is 14 amino acids long. V gave up 3 bases and J gave up 7 bases; unmatched junction bases: 6. CDR1 is MNHEY and CDR2 is SMNVEV in the germline V gene (reference sequence). The CDR3 is CASSFTGALQPQHF. DNA for the CDR3: TGTGCCAGCAGTTTCACAGGGGCCCTCCAGCCCCAGCATTTT.

This clonotype was picked up a small number of times. The chain couples TRBV4-2 to TRBJ2-1, with TRBD1 matching over 8 bases. The CDR3 has 15 residues. J gave up 6 bases and V 0 bases, and 4 bases lay outside the gene matches. Germline assignment: CDR1 LGHNA and CDR2 YNFKEQ. CDR3 protein: CASSQDPTGGNEQFF. The CDR3 DNA follows: TGTGCCAGCAGCCAAGACCCTACAGGGGGCAATGAGCAGTTCTTC.

The chain links TRBV7-2 to TRBJ2-7, with TRBD2 as a possible D gene (6 bases). Trimming cost V 1 base and J 3 bases, with 13 bases left between them. Germline lookup yields CDR1 SGHTA and CDR2 FQGNSA. CDR3 length: 15 residues. CDR3 residues: CASSLELASGYEQYF. Written as DNA, the CDR3 is TGTGCCAGCAGCTTAGAACTAGCTTCTGGCTACGAGCAGTACTTC.

The V call is TRBV5-1, the J call TRBJ2-7; 7 bases are shared with TRBD1. With 0 bases clipped from V and 6 bases from J, the junction kept 3 bases outside the gene matches. Germline lookup yields CDR1 SGHRS and CDR2 YFSETQ. The CDR3 covers 13 residues. The CDR3 sequence is CASSLAGGVEQYF. For the CDR3, the DNA is TGCGCCAGCAGCTTGGCAGGGGGAGTCGAGCAGTACTTC. Complete variable domain (other parts from reference TRBV5-1 and TRBJ2-7): KAGVTQTPRYLIKTRGQQVTLSCSPISGHRSVSWYQQTPGQGLQFLFEYFSETQRNKGNFPGRFSGRQFSNSRSEMNVSTLELGDSALYLCASSLAGGVEQYFGPGTRLTVT.